These 21 T cell receptor beta chains were all obtained from the same sample, sequenced in a study of cytotoxic CD8 clonotypes in ibrutinib-treated CLL. TCRdb keeps only in-frame clones here, not all; method: immunoSEQ multiplex PCR. The sample records fewer than 400,000 clones, about 61% being singletons. The starting material was PBMCs, obtained after 36 months of ibrutinib treatment. The receptors come from a human donor with chronic lymphocytic leukemia.

Here the CDR3 reads CASSIVAGGVYEQYF. DNA of the CDR3: TGTGCCAGTAGTATAGTGGCGGGGGGAGTATACGAGCAGTACTTC. The J gene is TRBJ2-7, the V gene TRBV19; 8 bases are shared with TRBD2. The CDR3 totals 15 residues. V lost 1 base, J lost 4 bases, and 6 bases stayed unmatched. Germline values: CDR1 LNHDA, CDR2 SQIVND (reference sequence). The complete variable domain, with remaining parts taken from reference TRBV19 and TRBJ2-7, reads DGGITQSPKYLFRKEGQNVTLSCEQNLNHDAMYWYRQDPGQGLRLIYYSQIVNDFQKGDIAEGYSVSREKKESFPLTVTSAQKNPTAFYLCASSIVAGGVYEQYFGPGTRLTVT.

The CDR3 region is CASGTSPHEQFF. The CDR3 DNA reads as TGTGCCAGCGGGACTAGTCCCCATGAGCAGTTCTTC. The chain joins TRBV28 to TRBJ2-1, with TRBD2 matching 8 bases. The CDR3 spans 12 residues. V shed 8 bases and J 8 bases; nucleotides not matched to a gene: 5. The germline V gene has CDR1 MDHEN and CDR2 SYDVKM.

For this clone: Other DNA sequences from this sample encode an identical CDR3 as well. This CDR3 reads CSVGGTGELFF. The CDR3 coding sequence is TGCAGCGTGGGGGGTACCGGGGAGCTGTTTTTT. The V call is TRBV29-1, the J call TRBJ2-2; D is possibly TRBD2 (6 bases). The CDR3 loop spans 11 amino acids. CDR1 and CDR2 from the germline V gene are SQVTM and ANQGSEA. Trimming took off 6 bases at V and 5 bases at J, with 7 bases between the two ends.

V and J are TRBV20-1 and TRBJ2-5; D gene ambiguous. The CDR3 runs to 11 residues. Looked up from germline, CDR1 is DFQATT and CDR2 is SNEGSKA (reference sequence). The ends were cut back, 3 bases at V and 4 bases at J, with 6 bases in the middle. CDR3 sequence (DNA): TGCAGTGCTAGTGAGTCAGAGACCCAGTACTTC. Translation: CSASESETQYF.

CDR3 region: CASSTKLPTNEKLFF. For the CDR3, the DNA is TGTGCCAGCAGCACGAAGCTGCCCACTAATGAAAAACTGTTTTTT. V usage is TRBV27 and J usage is TRBJ1-4; D is unresolved. The CDR3 has 15 amino acids. V was cut by 6 bases and J by 2 bases, with 13 bases left in between. CDR1 is MNHEY and CDR2 is SMNVEV in the germline V gene (reference sequence).

The chain is built from TRBV4-2 and TRBJ1-5, with D tentatively TRBD1 (5 bases). Germline V lookup: CDR1 LGHNA, CDR2 YNFKEQ. The CDR3 is 16 residues long. V was cut by 1 base and J by 4 bases, with 14 bases left in between. The CDR3 DNA reads as TGTGCCAGCAGCCAAGTTGGGGCAGGGACGAATCAGCCCCAGCATTTT. This gives the protein CASSQVGAGTNQPQHF.

In its sample, this clone was seen a few times. The chain has TRBV2 and TRBJ1-4; 11 bases fit TRBD1. Per germline, CDR1 SNHLY and CDR2 FYNNEI. V lost 7 bases, J lost 8 bases, and 6 bases stayed unmatched. The CDR3 spans 14 residues. CDR3 protein: CASKQDRGREKLFF. The DNA of the CDR3 is TGTGCCAGCAAGCAGGACAGGGGGCGAGAAAAACTGTTTTTT.

The chain recombines TRBV5-1 with TRBJ2-7; unclear D gene. Trimming pared 1 base from V and 3 bases from J, leaving 8 bases between. This CDR3 is built from 13 residues. Germline V lookup: CDR1 SGHRS, CDR2 YFSETQ. This CDR3 is CASSLRPGYEQYF. CDR3 sequence (DNA): TGCGCCAGCAGCTTGCGTCCTGGCTACGAGCAGTACTTC.

This clone was picked up a small number of times. The chain links TRBV9 to TRBJ1-2; D is unclear. The CDR3 consists of 14 residues. In germline, CDR1 is SGDLS, CDR2 YYNGEE. Trimming left V 4 bases short and J 6 bases short, with 16 bases between. The CDR3 region has the DNA TGTGCCAGCAGCCATCCAAACGGAGGAAATGGCTACACCTTC. Translating gives CASSHPNGGNGYTF.

The rearrangement uses TRBV28 and TRBJ1-2; the D is unclear. CDR1 is MDHEN, CDR2 SYDVKM, per germline. The CDR3 has 12 residues. Between the trimmed V and J ends, which lost 3 bases and 6 bases, there was a span of 8 bases. Here the CDR3 DNA reads TGTGCCAGCAGTTTGTGGTGGGATGGCTACACCTTC. It codes for CASSLWWDGYTF.

The chain employs TRBV6-6 and TRBJ1-2; TRBD1 aligns across 10 bases. The germline V gene encodes CDR1 MNHNY and CDR2 SVGAGI (reference sequence). The CDR3 has 16 residues. J was trimmed by 4 bases and V by 6 bases; bases with no gene match: 11. The CDR3 region has the DNA TGTGCCAGCAGCATCGCGACAGGGGGCATCCTCTATGGCTACACCTTC. Translating gives CASSIATGGILYGYTF.

The rearrangement joins TRBV28 to TRBJ1-1, with TRBD1 identical over 7 bases. The germline V gene has CDR1 MDHEN and CDR2 SYDVKM. With V trimmed by 5 bases and J by 1 base, 10 bases remained unmatched. The CDR3 loop spans 16 amino acids. CDR3 protein: CASSRDRKFTNTEAFF. For the CDR3, the DNA is TGTGCCAGCAGTCGGGACAGAAAGTTTACGAACACTGAAGCTTTCTTT. Supplemented by reference TRBV28 and TRBJ1-1, the full variable domain reads DVKVTQSSRYLVKRTGEKVFLECVQDMDHENMFWYRQDPGLGLRLIYFSYDVKMKEKGDIPEGYSVSREKKERFSLILESASTNQTSMYLCASSRDRKFTNTEAFFGQGTRLTVV.

The J gene is TRBJ1-6, the V gene TRBV7-2; D is ambiguous. V was clipped by 5 bases and J by 5 bases, with 16 bases between them. CDR1 is SGHTA, CDR2 FQGNSA, per germline. This CDR3 is 16 amino acids long. The CDR3 coding sequence is TGTGCCAGCAGCCCCGTCGGTTCGGCCCATAATTCACCCCTCCACTTT. It encodes CASSPVGSAHNSPLHF.

This clone was picked up a small number of times. V usage is TRBV6-5 and J usage is TRBJ1-2; a weak D match, TRBD1 (6 bases). CDR1 MNHEY and CDR2 SVGAGI come from the germline V gene. There are 14 residues in the CDR3. V was shortened by 6 bases and J by 8 bases, with 19 bases between the two germline ends. The CDR3 loop reads CASSSRGGAPGYTF. CDR3 coding DNA: TGTGCCAGCAGCTCCCGGGGGGGGGCGCCCGGCTACACCTTC.

The chain uses TRBV7-9 and TRBJ1-1; D remains ambiguous. The ends were cut back, 0 bases at V and 10 bases at J, with 15 bases in the middle. The germline V gene encodes CDR1 SEHNR and CDR2 FQNEAQ (reference sequence). CDR3 length equals 14 residues. CDR3 sequence reads: CASSLALGAQRAFF. CDR3 sequence (DNA): TGTGCCAGCAGCTTAGCGCTTGGCGCCCAGAGAGCTTTCTTT. The full variable domain, its missing parts supplied by reference TRBV7-9 and TRBJ1-1, is DTGVSQNPRHKITKRGQNVTFRCDPISEHNRLYWYRQTLGQGPEFLTYFQNEAQLEKSRLLSDRFSAERPKGSFSTLEIQRTEQGDSAMYLCASSLALGAQRAFFGQGTRLTVV.

This chain uses TRBV5-1 with TRBJ2-2; D unclear. With 4 bases removed from V and 4 bases from J, the gap between germline ends came to 14 bases. The germline gives CDR1 SGHRS, CDR2 YFSETQ. The CDR3 contains 15 residues. CDR3 nucleotide sequence: TGCGCCAGCAGCGAAGACCGGCCCTTCACCGGGGAGCTGTTTTTT. Its translation is CASSEDRPFTGELFF.

V gene TRBV2 combines with J gene TRBJ2-7; 9 bases match TRBD2. The CDR3 loop spans 15 amino acids. The trim removed 3 bases at V and 5 bases at J, leaving 8 bases unmatched. Germline CDR1 SNHLY, CDR2 FYNNEI. CDR3: CASSDPGLAADEQYF. CDR3 DNA: TGTGCCAGCAGTGATCCGGGACTAGCTGCGGACGAGCAGTACTTC.

The chain uses TRBV4-1 and TRBJ2-7; the D gene is possibly TRBD1 (5 bases). V dropped 2 bases and J dropped 5 bases, with 16 bases sitting between them. CDR1 is MGHRA, CDR2 YSYEKL, per germline. CDR3 length: 15 amino acids. The CDR3 region is CASSQRPGWGHEQYF. The CDR3 nucleotides are TGCGCCAGCAGCCAACGGCCTGGGTGGGGCCACGAGCAGTACTTC.

The chain combines TRBV10-2 with TRBJ2-7; the D gene is possibly TRBD2 (8 bases). Trimming removed 0 bases from V and 5 bases from J, with 20 bases in between. CDR1 and CDR2 from the germline V gene are WSHSY and SAAADI. This CDR3 comprises 17 residues. This CDR3 is CASSESRPGLGGHEQYF. CDR3 nucleotides: TGCGCCAGCAGTGAGTCGCGTCCGGGACTAGGGGGCCACGAGCAGTACTTC.

V usage is TRBV11-1 and J usage is TRBJ2-3; weak D call: TRBD1 (5 bases). Germline-derived CDR1 and CDR2 are SGHAT and FQDESV (reference sequence). This CDR3 spans 14 amino acids. With 1 base removed from V and 6 bases from J, the gap between germline ends came to 11 bases. In DNA form, the CDR3 reads TGTGCCAGCAGCTTAGAAGGGGCAGGGGATACGCAGTATTTT. Its protein product is CASSLEGAGDTQYF.

V is TRBV28 and J is TRBJ1-1; 7 bases agree with TRBD1. With 6 bases clipped from V and 11 bases from J, the junction kept 9 bases outside the gene matches. Germline loops: CDR1 MDHEN, CDR2 SYDVKM. The CDR3 extends over 12 amino acids. The CDR3 region has the DNA TGTGCCAGCAGGACAGGGACAGCCTCGGCTTTCTTT. This translates into CASRTGTASAFF.